This entry describes one TCR beta chain. Trimming cost V 8 bases and J 7 bases, with 21 bases left between them. The germline CDR1 and CDR2 sequences are MNHEY and SVGAGI. The CDR3 consists of 15 residues. The sample belongs to a study of blood T cell repertoires in COVID-19. Across the whole study: From the United States, Italy and Spain came samples of acute and convalescent COVID-19. The analysed material was cDNA or gDNA that came from T cells, B-cell-depleted T cells, or PBMCs.

Per the authors' pipeline: From reference gene primer amplification, estimates of nucleated cell counts were derived. Produced via immunoSEQ multiplex PCR; TCRdb's table is partial and in-frame only. The V and J calls and clone size are taken from that table; D and trimming were inferred from the DNA. This sample has around 200,000 clones, with around four fifths found just once. J is TRBJ2-1 and V is TRBV6-5, with TRBD2 as a possible D gene (5 bases). The sample was peripheral blood. This receptor was taken from a woman at least 80 years old with active or convalescent COVID-19. The chain's CDR3 is CASYASSRGRNEQFF. Here the CDR3 DNA reads TGTGCCAGCTACGCTAGCTCCCGGGGTAGGAATGAGCAGTTCTTC.